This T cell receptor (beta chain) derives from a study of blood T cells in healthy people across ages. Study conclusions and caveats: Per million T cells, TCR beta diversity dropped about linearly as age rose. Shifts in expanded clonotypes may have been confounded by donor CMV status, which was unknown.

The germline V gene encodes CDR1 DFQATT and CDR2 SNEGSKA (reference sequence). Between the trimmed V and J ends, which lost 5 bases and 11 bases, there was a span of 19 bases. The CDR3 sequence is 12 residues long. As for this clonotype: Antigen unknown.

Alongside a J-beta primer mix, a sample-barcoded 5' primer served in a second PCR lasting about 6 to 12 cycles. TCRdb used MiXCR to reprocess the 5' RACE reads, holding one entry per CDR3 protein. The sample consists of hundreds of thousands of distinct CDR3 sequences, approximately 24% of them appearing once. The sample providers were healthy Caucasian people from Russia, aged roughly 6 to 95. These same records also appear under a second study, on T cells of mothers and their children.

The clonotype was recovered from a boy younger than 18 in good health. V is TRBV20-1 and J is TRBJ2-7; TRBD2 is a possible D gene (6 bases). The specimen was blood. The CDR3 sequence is CSAARSRERKYF. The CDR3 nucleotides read TGCAGTGCTGCGCGATCCCGGGAGAGAAAGTACTTC.